This T cell receptor beta chain derives from a study of technical replicates of blood from several donors. Libraries were prepared by immunoSEQ multiplex PCR; TCRdb keeps only in-frame clonotypes and omits some of them. The table lists 60,000 to 80,000 clones, 85% to 90% of them singletons. Germline trimming cut 5 bases from V and 4 bases from J; bases unmatched to any gene: 5. Germline V gene lookup returns CDR1 SEHNR and CDR2 FQNEAQ (reference sequence). This CDR3 is built from 13 residues. Sequenced sample: PBMCs. J is TRBJ2-7 and V is TRBV7-9; 7 positions match TRBD1. This clonotype was sampled from a human donor in good health. Some clones in this sample may be carry-over from other donors' samples. The CDR3: CASSRDRKYEQYF. The CDR3 DNA reads TGTGCCAGCAGCCGGGACAGAAAATACGAGCAGTACTTC.